This TCR beta chain was documented in a study of regulatory T cells in long-lasting Graves disease. Study-wide results and caveats: Blood alone, not thyroid tissue, was studied. Persistent Graves' patients had lower TCR diversity than newly diagnosed ones.

On this clonotype: Its antigen is undetermined.

The sample's time point: persistent/refractory GD, antithyroid drugs over 5 years with positive TRAb. RNA extracted from PBMCs served as the sequencing template. The authors built TCR beta libraries using iRepertoire HTBI primers and Arm-PCR of CDR3 regions. In the original workflow: Among the samples, 60 to 75 TRBV and approximately 13 TRBJ segments were identified. TCRdb itself ran the multiplex PCR reads through MiXCR, one entry per CDR3 protein. TCRdb, rather than the study authors, made the V and J calls. The table records a few hundred thousand distinct CDR3 sequences, less than 30% of them present only once. The sequences come from peripheral blood mononuclear cells (PBMCs), collected when the disease was refractory, from a patient treated with antithyroid drugs. The source of this sequence is a middle-aged woman with Graves disease.

The CDR3 here is CATSDTRGLADTQYF. CDR3 DNA: TGTGCCACCAGTGACACTAGAGGACTAGCTGATACGCAGTATTTT. The V gene is TRBV24-1, the J gene TRBJ2-3; 8 nucleotides agree with TRBD2. The germline gives CDR1 KGHDR, CDR2 SFDVKD. The V and J ends lost 4 bases and 6 bases, in that order; junction bases with no gene match: 8. The CDR3 runs 15 residues.